This TCR beta chain was identified in a study of neurological immune-mediated disorders. Overall study results and limits: The multiple sclerosis repertoire cluster had no clinical or MRI correlate.

This clonotype showed up many times. The antigen remains unidentified. The V end was cut by 1 base, the J end by 2 bases, with 8 bases between. This CDR3 region has 13 residues. Germline V gene sequence: CDR1 DFQATT, CDR2 SNEGSKA (reference sequence). TCRdb reprocessed the 5' RACE reads via MiXCR and lists one record per CDR3 protein. The data hold about 66,000 distinct CDR3 sequences, with around 4.8% observed a single time. The V and J genes are TRBV20-1 and TRBJ2-5; D is uncertain. Sequencing was performed on PBMCs. This TCR was sampled from a woman in her seventies with multiple sclerosis. In DNA, the CDR3 is TGCAGTGCTAGAGTCCAGGTGCAAGAGACCCAGTACTTC. Amino acid sequence: CSARVQVQETQYF.